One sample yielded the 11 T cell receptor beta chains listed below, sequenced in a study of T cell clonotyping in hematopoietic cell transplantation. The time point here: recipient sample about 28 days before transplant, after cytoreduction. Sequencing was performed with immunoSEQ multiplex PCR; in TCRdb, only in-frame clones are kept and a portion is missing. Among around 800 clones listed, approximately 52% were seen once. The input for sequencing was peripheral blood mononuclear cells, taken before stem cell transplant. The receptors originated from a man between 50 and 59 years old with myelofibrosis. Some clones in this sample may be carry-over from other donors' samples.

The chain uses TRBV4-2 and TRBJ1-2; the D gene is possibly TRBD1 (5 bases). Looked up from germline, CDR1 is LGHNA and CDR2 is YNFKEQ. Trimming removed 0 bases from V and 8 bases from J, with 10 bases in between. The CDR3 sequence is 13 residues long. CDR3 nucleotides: TGTGCCAGCAGCCAAGAGGGGGTAGGAGGCTACACCTTC. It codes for CASSQEGVGGYTF.

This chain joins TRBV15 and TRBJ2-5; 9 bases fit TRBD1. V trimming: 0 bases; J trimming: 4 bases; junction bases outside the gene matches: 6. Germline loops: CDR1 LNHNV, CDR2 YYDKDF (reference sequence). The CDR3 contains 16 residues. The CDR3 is CATSRDYGTGTETQYF. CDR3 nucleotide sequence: TGTGCCACCAGCAGAGATTATGGGACAGGGACAGAGACCCAGTACTTC.

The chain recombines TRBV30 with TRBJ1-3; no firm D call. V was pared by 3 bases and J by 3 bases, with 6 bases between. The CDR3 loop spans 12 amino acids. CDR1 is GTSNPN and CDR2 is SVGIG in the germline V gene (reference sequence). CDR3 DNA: TGTGCCTGGAGGGAAAATGGAAACACCATATATTTT. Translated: CAWRENGNTIYF.

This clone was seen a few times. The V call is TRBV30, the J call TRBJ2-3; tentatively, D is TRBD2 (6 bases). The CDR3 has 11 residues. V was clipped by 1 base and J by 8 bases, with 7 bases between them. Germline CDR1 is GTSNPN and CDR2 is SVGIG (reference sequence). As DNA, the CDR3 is TGTGCCTGGAGTGCCGGGGGTACGCAGTATTTT. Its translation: CAWSAGGTQYF.

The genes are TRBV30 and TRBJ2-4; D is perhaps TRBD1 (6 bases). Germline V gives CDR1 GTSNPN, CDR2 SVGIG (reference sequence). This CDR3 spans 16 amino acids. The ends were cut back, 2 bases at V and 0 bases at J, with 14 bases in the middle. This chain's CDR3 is CAWSTAGTTAKNIQYF. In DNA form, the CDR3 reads TGTGCCTGGAGTACCGCCGGGACAACAGCCAAAAACATTCAGTACTTC.

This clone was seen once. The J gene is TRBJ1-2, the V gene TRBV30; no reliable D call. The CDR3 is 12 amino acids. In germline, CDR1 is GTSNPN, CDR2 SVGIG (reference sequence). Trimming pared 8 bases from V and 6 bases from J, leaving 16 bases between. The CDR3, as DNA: TGTGCCACCCTCCGGGGTCCGGATGGCTACACCTTC. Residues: CATLRGPDGYTF.

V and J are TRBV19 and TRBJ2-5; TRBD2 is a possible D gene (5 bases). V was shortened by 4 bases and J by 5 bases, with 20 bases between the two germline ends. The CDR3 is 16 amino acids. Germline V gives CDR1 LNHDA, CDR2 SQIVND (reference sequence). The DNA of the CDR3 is TGTGCCAGTAGTAGCGCAGGAGGACTGTGGGATGAGACCCAGTACTTC. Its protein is CASSSAGGLWDETQYF.

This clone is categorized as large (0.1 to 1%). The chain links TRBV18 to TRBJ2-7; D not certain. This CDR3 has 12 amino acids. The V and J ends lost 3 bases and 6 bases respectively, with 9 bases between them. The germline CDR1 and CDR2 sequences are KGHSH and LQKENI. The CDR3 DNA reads TGTGCCAGCTCACCCGAAATGGTCGAGCAGTACTTC. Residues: CASSPEMVEQYF. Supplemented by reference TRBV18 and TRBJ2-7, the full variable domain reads NAGVMQNPRHLVRRRGQEARLRCSPMKGHSHVYWYRQLPEEGLKFMVYLQKENIIDESGMPKERFSAEFPKEGPSILRIQQVVRGDSAAYFCASSPEMVEQYFGPGTRLTVT.

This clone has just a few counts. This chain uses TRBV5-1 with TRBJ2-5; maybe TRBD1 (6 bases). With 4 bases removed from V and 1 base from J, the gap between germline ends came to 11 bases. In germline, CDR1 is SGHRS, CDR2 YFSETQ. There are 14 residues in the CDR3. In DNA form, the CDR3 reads TGCGCCAGCAGCGCAGGACAGACCCAAGAGACCCAGTACTTC. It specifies CASSAGQTQETQYF.

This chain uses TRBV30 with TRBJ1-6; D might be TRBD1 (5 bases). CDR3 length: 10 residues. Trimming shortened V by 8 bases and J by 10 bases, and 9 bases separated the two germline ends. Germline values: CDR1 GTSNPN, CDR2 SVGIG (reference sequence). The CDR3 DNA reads TGTGCCGGGGGGGACTCACCCCTCCACTTT. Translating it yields CAGGDSPLHF.

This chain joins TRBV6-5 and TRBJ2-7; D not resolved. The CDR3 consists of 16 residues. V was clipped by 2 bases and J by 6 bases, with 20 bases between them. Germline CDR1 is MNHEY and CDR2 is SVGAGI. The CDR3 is CASSYGGVGSHLEQYF. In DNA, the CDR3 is TGTGCCAGCAGTTACGGCGGAGTAGGGTCCCATCTCGAGCAGTACTTC.